Below, 21 T cell receptor beta chains from the same sample are listed, as sequenced in a study of T cells in women clearing cervical HPV infection. The table came from immunoSEQ multiplex PCR; TCRdb's copy has only in-frame clones and leaves some out. This sample's clone table lists about 14,000 clones. Sequenced sample: blood buffy coat. The receptor set was obtained from a woman between 18 and 75 years old with a cervical HPV16 infection that either progressed to CIN3+ or cleared (not recorded which).

As regards this clone: The CDR3 extends 3 residues past the end of the read, so its final part is completed from the germline J gene. V gene TRBV7-9 combines with J gene TRBJ1-4; D possibly corresponds to TRBD1 (5 bases). V was shortened by 8 bases and J by 8 bases, with 12 bases between the two germline ends. The CDR3 is 12 amino acids. Germline V lookup: CDR1 SEHNR, CDR2 FQNEAQ (reference sequence). The part of the CDR3 DNA that was read is TGTGCCAGCGGGGTAAGGGGCGAAAAA. Translation gives CASGVRGEK. The whole CDR3 is CASGVRGEKLFF.

CDR3 residues: CASSLALDRGGETQYF. The part of the CDR3 DNA that was read is TGCGCCAGCAGCTTGGCCTTGGACAGGGGAGGGGAGACC. J is TRBJ2-5 and V is TRBV5-1; 9 bases are a match to TRBD1. Read coverage stops 3 residues before the CDR3 terminus; the germline J gene supplies the remainder. This CDR3 is built from 16 residues. Trimming took 0 bases from V and 5 from J; bases not matched to a gene: 8. Germline V gene data show CDR1 as SGHRS and CDR2 as YFSETQ.

The DNA read from the CDR3 is TGCGCCAGCAGTTCCGGGTTTGGGAATGAAAAA. This translates into CASSSGFGNEK. The full CDR3 sequence reads CASSSGFGNEKLFF. The rearrangement links TRBV5-1 to TRBJ1-4; no reliable D call. With the read ending 3 residues before the CDR3 end, the germline J gene is used to fill in that end. The CDR3 spans 14 residues. The germline V gene encodes CDR1 SGHRS and CDR2 YFSETQ. Trimming shortened V by 5 bases and J by 5 bases, and 13 bases separated the two germline ends.

With regard to this clone: The read terminates 3 residues before the CDR3 end, so the remaining end is supplied by the germline J gene. V and J are TRBV5-1 and TRBJ1-1, with D perhaps matching TRBD1 (5 bases). Trimming left V 3 bases short and J 1 base short, with 7 bases between. The CDR3 consists of 13 residues. In germline, CDR1 is SGHRS, CDR2 YFSETQ. The sequenced CDR3 bases are TGCGCCAGCAGCTCCGGACAGAACACTGAA. Residues: CASSSGQNTE. The CDR3 in full is CASSSGQNTEAFF.

A remark on this clone: Read sequence stops 3 residues before the CDR3 end, and the germline J gene provides the missing end. The chain couples TRBV5-1 to TRBJ2-4; TRBD2 agrees at 10 bases. The CDR3 runs 14 residues. Per germline, CDR1 SGHRS and CDR2 YFSETQ. CDR3 region: CASSLRLAGETQYF. CDR3 DNA (partial): TGCGCCAGCAGCTTAAGACTAGCGGGTGAGACT.

As for this clone: From the germline J gene comes the end of the CDR3, since the read stops 3 residues before it. The chain couples TRBV5-6 to TRBJ1-4, with unresolved D. CDR3 length: 14 residues. CDR1 SGHDT and CDR2 YYEEEE come from the germline V gene. The sequenced CDR3 bases are TGTGCCAGCAGCTGGCAGGAAAATAATTCACCA. This gives the protein CASSWQENNSP. The complete CDR3 reads CASSWQENNSPLFF.

With respect to this clone: The read falls 3 residues short of the CDR3 end, and the missing part is taken from the germline J gene. The gene calls are TRBV2 and TRBJ1-2; D possibly corresponds to TRBD1 (5 bases). The germline CDR1 and CDR2 sequences are SNHLY and FYNNEI. The CDR3 length is 18 residues. CDR3 in amino acids: CASSPTSGGGLSMSDYTF. The sequenced CDR3 bases are TGTGCCAGCAGTCCGACTAGCGGGGGGGGTCTGAGTATGAGTGAC.

As for this clone: The junction does not match germline at one end; this may be a read error. With the read ending 3 residues before the CDR3 end, the germline J gene is used to fill in that end. The chain has TRBV4-2 and TRBJ2-5; 10 bases match TRBD2. Germline V gene sequence: CDR1 LGHNA, CDR2 YNFKEQ. The CDR3 contains 18 residues. This chain's CDR3 is CASSQDIGLAGVQETQYF. Partial CDR3 DNA: TGCGCCAGCAGCCAAGATATAGGTCTAGCGGGGGTCCAAGAGACC.

CDR3 residues: CASNFGGGNYGQYF. Partial CDR3 DNA: TGTGCCAGCAATTTCGGGGGGGGCAACTATGGT. The gene calls are TRBV5-6 and TRBJ2-4; 8 bases map to TRBD2. The observed sequence ends 3 residues before the CDR3 terminus, with the missing tail filled in from the germline J gene. CDR1 is SGHDT, CDR2 YYEEEE, per germline. The CDR3 extends over 14 amino acids.

Regarding this clone: With the read ending 3 residues before the CDR3 end, the germline J gene is used to fill in that end. This chain joins TRBV29-1 and TRBJ2-2, with 10 bases matching TRBD1. The CDR3 covers 15 residues. Germline CDR1 SQVTM, CDR2 ANQGSEA. The junction had 5 bases not matched to a gene; V was cut back by 6 bases and J by 1 base. Here the CDR3 reads CSVGDRGRNTGELFF. The part of the CDR3 DNA that was read is TGCAGCGTGGGGGACAGGGGACGGAACACCGGGGAG.

As regards this clone: From the germline J gene comes the end of the CDR3, since the read stops 3 residues before it. The chain has TRBV5-1 and TRBJ1-1; the D gene is possibly TRBD1 (6 bases). This CDR3 is built from 14 residues. Per germline, CDR1 SGHRS and CDR2 YFSETQ. CDR3 bases read: TGCGCCAGCAGCTTGGAGGGGGGGGGAAGGGGA. Its protein product is CASSLEGGGRG. The entire CDR3 reads CASSLEGGGRGAFF. The entire variable domain, with the rest obtained from reference TRBV5-1 and TRBJ1-1, is as follows: KAGVTQTPRYLIKTRGQQVTLSCSPISGHRSVSWYQQTPGQGLQFLFEYFSETQRNKGNFPGRFSGRQFSNSRSEMNVSTLELGDSALYLCASSLEGGGRGAFFGQGTRLTVV.

Comment on this clone: The DNA ends 3 residues before the CDR3 does, and the rest of the CDR3 is filled in from the germline J gene. This chain uses TRBV2 with TRBJ2-3; perhaps TRBD1 as D (5 bases). The CDR3 consists of 13 residues. The ends were cut back, 7 bases at V and 0 bases at J, with 8 bases in the middle. Per germline, CDR1 SNHLY and CDR2 FYNNEI. The CDR3 sequence: CASTRASTDTQYF. The covered CDR3 bases are TGTGCCAGCACCAGGGCGAGCACAGATACG.

As regards this clone: The CDR3 end lies 3 residues beyond the end of the read and is filled in from the germline J gene. The chain couples TRBV20-1 to TRBJ1-2; D perhaps matches TRBD1 (5 bases). The CDR3 has 16 amino acids. From germline, CDR1 is DFQATT and CDR2 SNEGSKA (reference sequence). Trimming left V 0 bases short and J 2 bases short, with 16 bases between. The CDR3 reads CSARDRGVRGNYGYTF. The covered CDR3 bases are TGCAGTGCTAGAGATAGAGGGGTAAGGGGAAACTATGGC.

As to this clone: The read terminates 3 residues before the CDR3 end, so the remaining end is supplied by the germline J gene. The genes are TRBV18 and TRBJ2-3; D might be TRBD1 (8 bases). The V gene's germline CDR1 is KGHSH and CDR2 LQKENI. This CDR3 contains 16 residues. The CDR3 here is CASSPAMTGEGETQYF. CDR3 DNA (partial): TGTGCCAGCTCACCAGCGATGACAGGGGAGGGAGAGACG.

About this clone itself: The DNA ends 3 residues before the CDR3 does, and the rest of the CDR3 is filled in from the germline J gene. J is TRBJ2-4 and V is TRBV27, with 11 bases matching TRBD2. CDR3 size: 16 residues. After removal of 5 bases from V and 4 bases from J, the junction contained 7 bases not matched to a gene. Per germline, CDR1 MNHEY and CDR2 SMNVEV (reference sequence). The CDR3 reads CASSARRLAGKNIQYF. Incomplete CDR3 DNA: TGTGCCAGCAGTGCGAGACGACTAGCGGGGAAAAACATT.

As for this clone: The sequence runs out 3 residues before the end of the CDR3; the remainder is reconstructed from the germline J gene. The chain is built from TRBV19 and TRBJ1-2; 7 bases agree with TRBD1. Looked up from germline, CDR1 is LNHDA and CDR2 is SQIVND (reference sequence). The CDR3 contains 16 residues. The CDR3 region is CASRDSGGTSRNDYTF. The CDR3 bases that were read are TGTGCCAGTAGAGACTCAGGGGGTACTTCGCGCAATGAC.

In the case of this clone: From the germline J gene comes the end of the CDR3, since the read stops 3 residues before it. This chain uses TRBV11-3 with TRBJ2-1; TRBD2 matches 8 bases. V shed 3 bases, J shed 9 bases, and the junction held 10 bases outside the gene matches. This CDR3 has 15 amino acids. CDR1 and CDR2 from the germline V gene are SGHNT and YENEEA. The CDR3 is CASSLTRGGLVEQFF. The sequenced CDR3 bases are TGTGCCAGCAGCTTGACACGGGGGGGCCTTGTTGAG.

Remarks on this clone: The CDR3 end falls 3 residues outside the read, so it is completed with the germline J gene. This sample includes further DNA sequences coding for the same CDR3. The chain joins TRBV6-1 to TRBJ1-1, with 8 positions matching TRBD1. Per germline, CDR1 MNHNS and CDR2 SASEGT. The CDR3 length is 13 residues. J was trimmed by 3 bases and V by 6 bases; bases with no gene match: 3. CDR3 bases read: TGTGCCAGCAGGGAACAGGGGGACACTGAA. As protein: CASREQGDTE. The entire CDR3 sequence reads CASREQGDTEAFF.

On this clone itself: The read ends 3 residues shy of where the CDR3 ends; the end is completed using the germline J gene. The rearrangement links TRBV7-9 to TRBJ2-7; 10 positions agree with TRBD1. Looked up from germline, CDR1 is SEHNR and CDR2 is FQNEAQ (reference sequence). The CDR3 totals 14 residues. The V gene end was trimmed by 3 bases and the J gene end by 6 bases; junction bases not matched to a gene: 5. The covered CDR3 bases are TGTGCCAGCAGCTTGGGGGACAGGGGATTCGAG. This encodes CASSLGDRGFE. The entire CDR3 protein is CASSLGDRGFEQYF.

In regard to this clone: The read halts 3 residues ahead of the CDR3 end, with the missing end drawn from the germline J gene. This rearrangement joins TRBV7-8 to TRBJ2-3, with TRBD2 identical over 9 bases. The ends lost 5 bases at V and 2 bases at J; junction bases unmatched: 8. CDR1 SGHVS and CDR2 FQNEAQ come from the germline V gene. The CDR3 contains 16 residues. CDR3 loop: CASSTRLAGNTDTQYF. The sequenced part of the CDR3 DNA is TGTGCCAGCAGCACAAGGCTAGCGGGAAACACAGATACG.

Regarding this clone: Read sequence stops 3 residues before the CDR3 end, and the germline J gene provides the missing end. The genes are TRBV18 and TRBJ1-2; D possibly corresponds to TRBD1 (5 bases). CDR1 is KGHSH and CDR2 is LQKENI in the germline V gene. The CDR3 length is 17 residues. The CDR3 loop reads CASSPRGSQGTHNDYTF. CDR3 bases read: TGTGCCAGCTCACCACGAGGGTCGCAGGGTACCCACAATGAC.